Listed here is a single TCR beta chain. Authors' methods: Estimation of nucleated cell counts was performed using reference gene primer amplification. Clones were read by immunoSEQ multiplex PCR, and TCRdb kept only the in-frame ones, dropping some. V and J calls and clone size come straight from that table; D and trimming were deduced from the DNA. The sample yields 250,000 to 350,000 clones, about 80% seen once. Germline V gene sequence: CDR1 DFQATT, CDR2 SNEGSKA (reference sequence). This CDR3 is built from 14 residues. With V trimmed by 3 bases and J by 9 bases, 10 bases remained unmatched. Followed longitudinally, the Seattle patients had been enrolled during active infection. This entry is derived from a study of blood T cell repertoires in COVID-19. Overall study: Material from acute and convalescent COVID-19 was sourced from the United States, Italy and Spain.

The sequence was collected from a person aged 70 to 85 with COVID-19, enrolled during active disease. The chain joins TRBV20-1 to TRBJ2-1, with 8 bases aligning to TRBD2. The sample consisted of peripheral blood. CDR3 sequence reads: CSASRGSGGGEQFF. The CDR3 coding sequence is TGCAGTGCTAGTCGCGGGAGCGGGGGAGGTGAGCAGTTCTTC.